The clone carrying this T cell receptor (beta chain) showed up just once. What it recognizes is unknown. The treatment was: 15 to 20 received Ad26.COV2.S at low or high dose, single or two shots; several received placebo; per-sample allocation not given. It was on day 63 after the first vaccine or placebo injection that samples were taken. Built on an Ad26 vector, the vaccine expressed Wuhan-strain SARS-CoV-2 spike. Produced via immunoSEQ multiplex PCR; TCRdb's table is partial and in-frame only. The sample lists 350,000 to 400,000 clones, 75% to 90% occurring once. The source of the sample is a study of Ad26.COV2.S vaccination and SARS-CoV-2 variants. Across the whole study: Trial arm assignment for the donor was COV1001 Ad26.COV2.S. The authors gave Ad26.COV2.S intramuscularly, either once or twice 56 days apart. General study findings and limits: Post-vaccination spike-specific CD8+ and CD4+ T cell responses reportedly had substantial breadth.

The receptor was isolated from a person aged 18-60 years who received the Ad26.COV2.S COVID-19 vaccine or a placebo. Source: peripheral blood, taken in a trial of Ad26.COV2.S vaccine versus placebo.

The CDR3: CASSLGGTSGIYEQYF. The CDR3 region has the DNA TGTGCCAGCAGCTTAGGGGGGACTAGCGGGATATACGAGCAGTACTTC. The chain carries TRBV7-9 and TRBJ2-7; 13 positions agree with TRBD2. Germline assignment: CDR1 SEHNR and CDR2 FQNEAQ (reference sequence). Unmatched junction bases numbered 4, after V lost 1 base and J lost 4 bases. The CDR3 length is 16 residues.